Listed here are 21 T cell receptor beta chains from one sample, sequenced in a study of Ad26.COV2.S vaccination and SARS-CoV-2 variants. Treatment noted: approximately 18 received Ad26.COV2.S at low or high dose, single or two shots; several received placebo; per-sample allocation not given. Samples analyzed were those drawn on day 63 after the first vaccine or placebo injection. Libraries were prepared by immunoSEQ multiplex PCR; TCRdb keeps only in-frame clonotypes and omits some of them. The sample has fewer than 900,000 clones, roughly 90% seen once; the top ten hold approximately 1.5%. The sequencing here drew on peripheral blood, taken in a trial of Ad26.COV2.S vaccine versus placebo. The receptors come from a person between 18 and 65 years old who received the Ad26.COV2.S COVID-19 vaccine or a placebo.

Worth noting for this clone: The junction differs from germline at one of its ends, possibly a read error. The chain recombines TRBV10-3 with TRBJ2-7; maybe TRBD1 (7 bases). The CDR3 contains 13 residues. Germline values: CDR1 ENHRY, CDR2 SYGVKD. The DNA for the CDR3 is TGTGCCATCACCAAAGAACTACAGGGGACTTCTTCCTTC. Its protein is CAITKELQGTSSF.

This clone was observed a handful of times. The gene calls are TRBV5-4 and TRBJ2-2; 7 bases map to TRBD1. Germline-derived CDR1 and CDR2 are SGHNT and YYREEE (reference sequence). The CDR3 runs 13 residues. V shed 10 bases and J 6 bases; nucleotides not matched to a gene: 9. The CDR3 nucleotides read TGTGCCGGACGGGACAGCCTCGCCGGGGAGCTGTTTTTT. This sequence encodes CAGRDSLAGELFF.

The chain couples TRBV5-8 to TRBJ1-1; no firm D call. CDR3 length equals 13 residues. CDR1 and CDR2 (germline): SGHTS, YDEGEE. Trimming removed 0 bases at V and 5 bases at J, with 8 bases between. The CDR3 here is CASSLELRTEAFF. As DNA, the CDR3 is TGTGCCAGCAGCTTGGAACTGCGGACTGAAGCTTTCTTT.

The rearrangement uses TRBV7-2 and TRBJ1-1, with a weak D call TRBD1 (6 bases). Germline values: CDR1 SGHTA, CDR2 FQGNSA. This CDR3 has 14 amino acids. Trimming stripped 5 bases from V and 0 bases from J, with 10 bases between. This chain's CDR3 is CASSVSGVNTEAFF. As DNA, the CDR3 is TGTGCCAGCAGCGTCTCAGGGGTGAACACTGAAGCTTTCTTT.

This sequence joins TRBV27 and TRBJ2-7; D remains unclear. Between the trimmed V and J ends, which lost 0 bases and 6 bases, there was a span of 12 bases. Germline assignment: CDR1 MNHEY and CDR2 SMNVEV (reference sequence). The CDR3 contains 14 residues. CDR3 amino acids: CASSLSGYLSEQYF. In DNA form, the CDR3 reads TGTGCCAGCAGTTTATCCGGCTACCTGAGCGAGCAGTACTTC.

Details on this clone: Other DNA sequences of this sample code for an identical CDR3. This chain joins TRBV7-9 and TRBJ1-3; TRBD1 is a possible D gene (5 bases). Trimming stripped 1 base from V and 4 bases from J, with 5 bases between. The germline V gene has CDR1 SEHNR and CDR2 FQNEAQ (reference sequence). The CDR3 has 13 amino acids. CDR3 sequence: CASSLGDGNTIYF. The CDR3 coding sequence is TGTGCCAGCAGCTTAGGGGACGGAAACACCATATATTTT.

Notes on this clone: Other DNA sequences in this specimen translate into the identical CDR3. V and J are TRBV2 and TRBJ2-1; TRBD1 matches at 8 bases. The length of the CDR3 is 13 residues. CDR1 SNHLY and CDR2 FYNNEI come from the germline V gene. V was clipped by 4 bases and J by 6 bases; unmatched bases: 2. DNA of the CDR3: TGTGCCAGCAGTGCCGACAGGGGCAATGAGCAGTTCTTC. Its translation: CASSADRGNEQFF.

This clone has a single count. V is TRBV30 and J is TRBJ2-1; D remains ambiguous. Germline values: CDR1 GTSNPN, CDR2 SVGIG (reference sequence). The CDR3 is made up of 11 amino acids. Trimming took 1 base from V and 9 from J, leaving 7 bases between them. The CDR3 region has the DNA TGTGCCTGGAGTGGCCTGAGTGAGCAGTTCTTC. Protein product: CAWSGLSEQFF. The full variable domain, completed using reference TRBV30 and TRBJ2-1, is SQTIHQWPATLVQPVGSPLSLECTVEGTSNPNLYWYRQAAGRGLQLLFYSVGIGQISSEVPQNLSASRPQDRQFILSSKKLLLSDSGFYLCAWSGLSEQFFGPGTRLTVL.

Comment on this clone: Other DNA sequences in the same sample also yield this CDR3. V and J are TRBV5-1 and TRBJ2-2; a possible D gene is TRBD1 (5 bases). This CDR3 is 14 amino acids long. Germline CDR1 is SGHRS and CDR2 is YFSETQ. V lost 2 bases and J 6 bases, leaving 11 bases between the germline ends. The chain's CDR3 is CASSFPQGSGELFF. CDR3 DNA sequence: TGCGCCAGCAGCTTCCCCCAGGGCTCCGGGGAGCTGTTTTTT.

The J gene is TRBJ2-5, the V gene TRBV7-9; no clear D. Between the trimmed V and J ends, which lost 11 bases and 1 base, there was a span of 14 bases. In germline, CDR1 is SEHNR, CDR2 FQNEAQ (reference sequence). This CDR3 has 13 amino acids. CDR3: CAGQGSSQETQYF. The CDR3 DNA reads TGTGCCGGCCAAGGATCGTCCCAAGAGACCCAGTACTTC.

The chain has TRBV5-4 and TRBJ1-1, with TRBD1 as a possible D gene (5 bases). The CDR3 is 14 residues long. The germline V gene has CDR1 SGHNT and CDR2 YYREEE (reference sequence). Between the trimmed V and J ends, which lost 4 bases and 6 bases, there was a span of 16 bases. CDR3 DNA sequence: TGTGCCAGCAGCAACCTGACAGCCCCCGCTGAAGCTTTCTTT. As protein: CASSNLTAPAEAFF.

The V and J genes are TRBV5-1 and TRBJ1-2; 7 bases agree with TRBD1. This CDR3 spans 14 amino acids. Germline assignment: CDR1 SGHRS and CDR2 YFSETQ. The J segment lost 5 bases and the V segment lost 7 bases, leaving 11 bases of the junction unmatched. CDR3 loop: CASRAVPQGYGYTF. In DNA form, the CDR3 reads TGCGCCAGCCGAGCGGTCCCACAGGGGTATGGCTACACCTTC.

V and J are TRBV7-8 and TRBJ1-2; D unclear. Germline CDR1 is SGHVS and CDR2 is FQNEAQ. Trimming left V 1 base short and J 4 bases short, with 7 bases between. The CDR3 runs to 13 residues. The CDR3 spells CASSLGLAYGYTF. The CDR3 DNA sequence: TGTGCCAGCAGCTTAGGGTTAGCCTATGGCTACACCTTC.

The chain couples TRBV19 to TRBJ1-2; no firm D call. The germline V gene has CDR1 LNHDA and CDR2 SQIVND (reference sequence). V gave up 3 bases and J gave up 3 bases, with 8 bases separating them. This CDR3 comprises 13 residues. CDR3: CASSIRRDYGYTF. CDR3 in DNA: TGTGCCAGTAGTATCCGTCGGGACTATGGCTACACCTTC.

The chain joins TRBV4-1 to TRBJ1-5; D gene uncertain. The CDR3 runs 16 residues. Germline V lookup: CDR1 MGHRA, CDR2 YSYEKL. The V and J ends lost 4 bases and 2 bases respectively, with 15 bases between them. In DNA form, the CDR3 reads TGCGCCAGCAGCCCCGATTCAGGTCAGGGCAATCAGCCCCAGCATTTT. The encoded protein is CASSPDSGQGNQPQHF.

This chain joins TRBV19 and TRBJ2-1; no firm D call. V shed 7 bases and J shed 7 bases, with 11 bases lying between them. This CDR3 comprises 12 residues. Per germline, CDR1 LNHDA and CDR2 SQIVND (reference sequence). CDR3: CASKALGNEQFF. CDR3 sequence (DNA): TGTGCCAGTAAGGCCTTGGGAAATGAGCAGTTCTTC. Full variable domain (rest looked up from reference TRBV19 and TRBJ2-1): DGGITQSPKYLFRKEGQNVTLSCEQNLNHDAMYWYRQDPGQGLRLIYYSQIVNDFQKGDIAEGYSVSREKKESFPLTVTSAQKNPTAFYLCASKALGNEQFFGPGTRLTVL.

The chain uses TRBV5-1 and TRBJ2-7; D is perhaps TRBD1 or TRBD2 (5 bases each). V was trimmed by 2 bases and J by 3 bases, leaving 15 bases between them. CDR1 is SGHRS, CDR2 YFSETQ, per germline. This CDR3 is built from 15 residues. The DNA of the CDR3 is TGCGCCAGCAGCTTCTACCCGGGACCTGACTACGAGCAGTACTTC. It specifies CASSFYPGPDYEQYF.

The chain has TRBV7-9 and TRBJ2-7; D gene uncertain. V gave up 1 base and J gave up 4 bases, with 8 bases separating them. Germline V gene lookup returns CDR1 SEHNR and CDR2 FQNEAQ (reference sequence). This CDR3 contains 13 residues. The CDR3 DNA reads TGTGCCAGCAGCTTAGGACACGGATACGAGCAGTACTTC. It specifies CASSLGHGYEQYF.

The CDR3 loop is CASSYSLSLGYTF. In DNA form, the CDR3 reads TGTGCCAGCAGTTACTCGTTGAGTTTGGGCTACACCTTC. The genes are TRBV6-2 or TRBV6-3 and TRBJ1-2, with D unresolved. The CDR3 length is 13 residues. Trimming took off 0 bases at V and 8 bases at J, with 10 bases between the two ends. Germline V lookup: CDR1 MNHEY, CDR2 SVGEGT.

The chain carries TRBV19 and TRBJ1-5; possibly TRBD1 for D (6 bases). CDR3 length: 17 residues. Per germline, CDR1 LNHDA and CDR2 SQIVND (reference sequence). With 5 bases removed from V and 0 bases from J, the gap between germline ends came to 17 bases. The CDR3 loop reads CASSPQHRVNSNQPQHF. Here the CDR3 DNA reads TGTGCCAGTAGTCCTCAACACAGGGTAAATAGCAATCAGCCCCAGCATTTT.

The V and J genes are TRBV7-8 and TRBJ2-7; D not resolved. The germline gives CDR1 SGHVS, CDR2 FQNEAQ. The CDR3 has 11 residues. Trimming removed 5 bases at V and 4 bases at J, with 6 bases between. The CDR3 loop reads CASSRTYEQYF. The CDR3 coding sequence is TGTGCCAGCAGCCGTACATACGAGCAGTACTTC.